This is a list of T cell receptor beta chains from one sample in a study of blood T cell repertoires in COVID-19. Clones were sequenced by immunoSEQ multiplex PCR, and TCRdb holds only the in-frame ones, with some missing. This sample carries tens of thousands of clones, roughly 83% of them seen once, and the ten largest clones take 28%. Sequenced input: peripheral blood. The receptors come from a man in his 70s with acute or convalescent COVID-19. Both conserved end residues are part of each CDR3. Each record gives: clone size, J gene, D gene, V gene, CDR3 DNA, CDR3 protein. The D gene is left open where the match is weak. Not every row has a clone size; where given, it reads once, few, many or a size class.

.,TRBJ2-5,.,TRBV6-5,TGTGCCAGCAGTTACCTGTCGGAGACCCAGTACTTC,CASSYLSETQYF
.,TRBJ2-1,TRBD2,TRBV27,TGTGCCAGCACCGGACTAGCGGGAGGGGGTGAGCAGTTCTTC,CASTGLAGGGEQFF
.,TRBJ2-5,TRBD1,TRBV7-2,TGTGCCAGCAGCGGAACAGGGGGCGAGCTGGGAGAGACCCAGTACTTC,CASSGTGGELGETQYF
.,TRBJ2-7,TRBD1,TRBV3-1/TRBV3-2,TGTGCCAGCAGCCCGATAACTTTCGGGACAGGGGTGATTTCGGTCTACTTC,CASSPITFGTGVISVYF
.,TRBJ2-7,.,TRBV11-2,TGTGCCAGCGTTTCGGGCTACGAGCAGTACTTC,CASVSGYEQYF
.,TRBJ1-5,TRBD1,TRBV3-1/TRBV3-2,TGTGCCAGCAGCGAAACAGGGGGCCCAAATCAGCCCCAGCATTTT,CASSETGGPNQPQHF
.,TRBJ2-2,TRBD2,TRBV18,TGTGCCAGCTCACCGTTACTAGCGGGGGACACCGGGGAGCTGTTTTTT,CASSPLLAGDTGELFF
.,TRBJ2-2,.,TRBV5-1,TGCGCCAGCAGCTTGAGTCGGCGGGACACCGGGGAGCTGTTTTTT,CASSLSRRDTGELFF
few,TRBJ1-2,.,TRBV4-1,TGCGCCAGCAGCCGCGCGGGGGCCCCCAGGCAACCGAACTATGGCTACACCTTC,CASSRAGAPRQPNYGYTF
.,TRBJ2-4,TRBD1,TRBV27,TGTGCCAGCAGTCGGGACAGCGATATAGCCAAAAACATTCAGTACTTC,CASSRDSDIAKNIQYF
once,TRBJ2-3,.,TRBV12-3/TRBV12-4,TGTGCCAGCAGTTTCATCACAGATACGCAGTATTTT,CASSFITDTQYF
.,TRBJ2-3,TRBD1,TRBV29-1,TGCAGCGTTGACCTCAGGGGGATGGGAGATACGCAGTATTTT,CSVDLRGMGDTQYF
.,TRBJ2-1,TRBD2,TRBV7-7,TGTGCCAGCAGCTTATTCGAATGGATAGCGGGAGGCAGGAATGAGCAGTTCTTC,CASSLFEWIAGGRNEQFF
.,TRBJ1-1,TRBD1,TRBV27,TGTGCCAGCATAGACAGGGTAGGCGCTGAAGCTTTCTTT,CASIDRVGAEAFF
few,TRBJ2-3,TRBD1,TRBV18,TGTGCCAGCTCACCACCTCGTGACAGGGGAGATACGCAGTATTTT,CASSPPRDRGDTQYF
.,TRBJ1-3,TRBD1,TRBV5-4,TGTGCCAGCAGCCAATCCTCGGACAGGTTCTCTGGAAACACCATATATTTT,CASSQSSDRFSGNTIYF
.,TRBJ2-1,TRBD1,TRBV7-2,TGTGCCAGCAGCTTAACGGCCGGACAGGCATTCTACAATGAGCAGTTCTTC,CASSLTAGQAFYNEQFF
few,TRBJ1-6,.,TRBV27,TGTGCCAGCAGTCCCCCGGGGGATAGGACTTCACCCCTCCACTTT,CASSPPGDRTSPLHF
.,TRBJ1-2,TRBD1,TRBV6-6,TGTGCCATCTCAGACAGGGAAGGTGTAGGAGGCTACACCTTC,CAISDREGVGGYTF
.,TRBJ1-5,TRBD1,TRBV30,TGTGCCTGGAGTCCAGTGGGACAGGGCCAATATCAGCCCCAGCATTTT,CAWSPVGQGQYQPQHF
.,TRBJ2-1,TRBD2,TRBV5-5,TGTGCCAGCAGCTTCGGCGGGAGGGAGTACAATGAGCAGTTCTTC,CASSFGGREYNEQFF
.,TRBJ2-7,TRBD1,TRBV28,TGTGCCAGCAGTGCCCGGACAGGGGTCTACGAGCAGTACTTC,CASSARTGVYEQYF
.,TRBJ2-1,TRBD2,TRBV9,TGTGCCAGCAGCGCGGGACTAGCGCTCTACAATGAGCAGTTCTTC,CASSAGLALYNEQFF
.,TRBJ1-3,TRBD1,TRBV5-1,TGCGCCAGCAGCCCGGACAGGCTCTCTGGAAACACCATATATTTT,CASSPDRLSGNTIYF
once,TRBJ2-5,.,TRBV12-5,TGTGCTAGTGGTTTCCAACGGGAGACCCAGTACTTC,CASGFQRETQYF
.,TRBJ2-3,TRBD2,TRBV9,TGTGCCAGCAGCGTAGGACTAGCGGGAGACACAGATACGCAGTATTTT,CASSVGLAGDTDTQYF
.,TRBJ2-1,.,TRBV3-1/TRBV3-2,TGTGCCAGCAGCCTTAAAGCTGGAGGGCATCGTGATGAGCAGTTCTTC,CASSLKAGGHRDEQFF
.,TRBJ2-2,TRBD1,TRBV2,TGTGCCAGCAGGGACAGGGATTTCAACACCGGGGAGCTGTTTTTT,CASRDRDFNTGELFF
.,TRBJ1-2,TRBD1,TRBV18,TGTGCCAGCTCGATTACCGGTCCCGGGACAGGTTGGATGGGGAATGGCTACACCTTC,CASSITGPGTGWMGNGYTF
.,TRBJ2-1,.,TRBV9,TGTGCCAGCAGCGTAAATACAGGGAATGAGCAGTTCTTC,CASSVNTGNEQFF
.,TRBJ1-1,.,TRBV28,TGTGCCAGCGGAATGGGGGCGGGTGAAGCTTTCTTT,CASGMGAGEAFF
.,TRBJ1-4,.,TRBV19,TGTGCCAGTAGTACCGGGACTCAATCTAATGAAAAACTGTTTTTT,CASSTGTQSNEKLFF
once,TRBJ2-1,TRBD1,TRBV29-1,TGCAGCGCCGTGACAGGGGGCTACAATGAGCAGTTCTTC,CSAVTGGYNEQFF
.,TRBJ1-1,TRBD1,TRBV6-5,TGTGCCAGCAGTTACTCGAGGACAGGGGGGATCACTGAAGCTTTCTTT,CASSYSRTGGITEAFF
.,TRBJ1-3,TRBD1,TRBV30,TGTGCCTGGGCCGGGACAGGGTCTGGAAACACCATATATTTT,CAWAGTGSGNTIYF
.,TRBJ2-3,.,TRBV4-1,TGCGCCAGCAGAGGGACATGGTTCACAGATACGCAGTATTTT,CASRGTWFTDTQYF
.,TRBJ1-1,.,TRBV6-5,TGTGCCAGCAGTTACTCCCCGGACACTGAAGCTTTCTTT,CASSYSPDTEAFF
once,TRBJ1-1,TRBD1,TRBV5-4,TGTGCCAGCAGCCACGGGACAGCCCAAGCTTTCTTT,CASSHGTAQAFF
.,TRBJ2-2,TRBD1,TRBV4-2,TGTGCCAGCTATGGACAGGGTCTGTTTTTT,CASYGQGLFF
.,TRBJ1-3,.,TRBV12-3/TRBV12-4,TGTGCCAGCAGTTTATCGGGCACCATATATTTT,CASSLSGTIYF
.,TRBJ2-1,TRBD2,TRBV6-5,TGTGCCAGCAGGGTAGCGGGAGGTAATGAGCAGTTCTTC,CASRVAGGNEQFF
.,TRBJ2-2,.,TRBV5-1,TGCGCCAGCAGCTTGGCGACAGGGACTGTCGGGGAGCTGTTTTTT,CASSLATGTVGELFF
few,TRBJ2-1,TRBD2,TRBV29-1,TGCAGCGTTGAAGATGGGACTAGCGGAGGCAATGAGCAGTTCTTC,CSVEDGTSGGNEQFF
.,TRBJ2-5,.,TRBV29-1,TGCAGCGTTGCGCAGGCCCAAGAGACCCAGTACTTC,CSVAQAQETQYF
.,TRBJ2-3,TRBD2,TRBV13,TGTGCCAGCAGCTCGGCCGGACTAGCGGGAGGTGTCGGTACAGATACGCAGTATTTT,CASSSAGLAGGVGTDTQYF
.,TRBJ1-1,.,TRBV29-1,TGCAGCGTTTCTCAAAGGGCCAGGGCTGAAGCTTTCTTT,CSVSQRARAEAFF
.,TRBJ1-2,.,TRBV25-1,TGTGCCAGCAGTGAATCGGGGATAGACTATGGCTACACCTTC,CASSESGIDYGYTF
.,TRBJ2-2,.,TRBV7-2,TGTGCCAGCAGCCAGCCGGGGCCTAGCGCAGGCGGGGAGCTGTTTTTT,CASSQPGPSAGGELFF
.,TRBJ2-2,TRBD2,TRBV5-5,TGTGCCAGCAGCTTATCGCCCCTAGCGGCGAACACCGGGGAGCTGTTTTTT,CASSLSPLAANTGELFF
.,TRBJ1-4,.,TRBV28,TGTGCCAGCAGTTTTTTTGGACACCTTAATGAAAAACTGTTTTTT,CASSFFGHLNEKLFF
.,TRBJ2-5,TRBD1,TRBV11-1,TGTGCCAGCAGCTTAGAGGGGACAGGGAGGGAGACCCAGTACTTC,CASSLEGTGRETQYF